This TCR beta chain came from a study of blood T cell repertoires in COVID-19 (dated by TCRdb to 2018 to 2021). Study-level background: Collaborator samples came from the United States, Italy and Spain and covered acute and convalescent phases of COVID-19. The material from the prospective study consisted of cDNA or gDNA derived from T cells, B-cell-depleted T cells, or PBMCs. Deeply sampled blood TCRbeta repertoires from subjects exposed to, actively infected with, or recovered from COVID-19 were included in the dataset. The repertoires were released in a freely available public database meant as a resource for research on the immune response to SARS-CoV-2. The samples were drawn from the first 160 participants of the ongoing ImmuneRACE study and from 950 to 1,500 subjects provided by 6 global collaborators. The sample metadata nearly always contained a de-identified subject ID, COVID-19 status, age in years and sex. Where HLA class I and class II types were available, the types were taken from metadata supplied by the sample provider, not from assay-based typing. General conclusions and limits of the study: The amount of clinical and demographic metadata varied by source and participant and was provided uncurated.

In this sample, this clone turned up once. Its target antigen remains unknown. No much larger clone is present one base from it, and per-base qualities are unavailable. Participants in the prospective study were aged about 18 to 95 years, lived in some 24 United States geographic areas, and enrolled through a virtual design. Cohort assignment in the prospective study relied on participant-reported clinical history from a screening survey and a study questionnaire. Recovered participants in ImmuneRACE Cohort 3 were defined by two consecutive negative NP/OP PCR tests, clearance by a healthcare professional, or resolution of symptoms. In the prospective study, whole blood, serum and a nasopharyngeal or oropharyngeal swab were collected from each participant by mobile phlebotomists. Additional blood draws and questionnaires over a 2-month period could optionally be provided by prospective study participants. Blood samples from the prospective study were shipped frozen or at room temperature prior to DNA extraction.

V is clipped by 6 bases and J by 5 bases, and the sequence between their germline boundaries is 14 bases long. Taken from cysteine to phenylalanine, the CDR3 has 15 residues. Of the read, only the CDR3 DNA is kept; its 45 bases are in frame from base 1. The germline V gene encodes CDR1 ENHRY and CDR2 SYGVKD. TCRbeta CDR3 regions were amplified from genomic DNA by means of the immunoSEQ Assay, a bias-controlled multiplex PCR. Per the original workflow: The number of nucleated cells in each sample was estimated from the amplification of reference gene primers within the assay. To quantify the absolute abundance of each unique TCRbeta CDR3 rearrangement, sequence reads were collapsed and filtered. Productive Simpson clonality was computed per sample as the square root of Simpson's diversity index over productive rearrangements. The table was pulled from immuneACCESS by TCRdb, which kept in-frame rearrangements only. Such tables lose some clones; where checked, under half of the loss comes from unresolved V genes, and the rest has no known cause. The DNA gave D and trimming, while V, J and clone size come from that table. The table for this sample lists about 330,000 clones; 87% of them were counted only once. Over 0.8% of the sample is in the top ten clones.

The rearrangement combines TRBV10-3 with TRBJ1-6; a weak D assignment points to TRBD1 (6 bases agree). The receptor comes from a woman aged 30 to 39 who had recovered from COVID-19. The source material was PBMCs or T cells enriched from blood (not recorded which). CDR3 region: CAIREGGEDNSPLHF. The nucleotides read TGTGCCATCAGAGAAGGGGGAGAGGATAATTCACCCCTCCACTTT.